The clone carrying this T cell receptor beta chain came up a few times. Its specificity is not known. The PCR was carried out with 60 Vbeta primers and 13 Jbeta primers. The table came from immunoSEQ multiplex PCR; TCRdb's copy has only in-frame clones and leaves some out. The data hold over 150,000 clones, with just under 85% observed a single time. When sampled, the donors appeared nominally healthy, though they likely had unrecorded immune exposures. Germline CDR1 and CDR2: LNHDA and SQIVND (reference sequence). This CDR3 has 15 amino acids. Trimming cost V 5 bases and J 5 bases, with 18 bases left between them. The data are from a study of cytomegalovirus exposure and HLA in healthy donors. Notes on the study in general: Certain indistinguishable V segments, among them TRBV6-2 and TRBV6-3, were excluded. Within a later analysis, the majority of CMV-associated TCR beta chains appeared HLA-restricted.

Sequencing was performed on PBMCs. This rearrangement joins TRBV19 to TRBJ1-1, with a possible D match to TRBD1 (5 bases). The receptor was isolated from a girl aged 10 to 17 in good health and CMV-seropositive. The CDR3: CASSDLARGRTEAFF. The CDR3 nucleotides read TGTGCCAGTAGTGACCTCGCCCGGGGGAGGACTGAAGCTTTCTTT.